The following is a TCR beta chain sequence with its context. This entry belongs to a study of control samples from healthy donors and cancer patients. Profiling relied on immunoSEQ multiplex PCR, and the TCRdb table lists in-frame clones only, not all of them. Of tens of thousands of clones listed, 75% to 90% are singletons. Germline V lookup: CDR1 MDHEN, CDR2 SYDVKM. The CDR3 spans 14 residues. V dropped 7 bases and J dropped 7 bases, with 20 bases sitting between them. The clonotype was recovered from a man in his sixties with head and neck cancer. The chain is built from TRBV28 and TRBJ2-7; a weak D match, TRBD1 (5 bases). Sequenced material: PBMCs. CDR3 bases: TGTGCCAGCATCCCATCAGGGTCCTTTCGAGAGCAGTACTTC. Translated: CASIPSGSFREQYF.